This record looks at one T cell receptor (beta chain) sequence and its context. The table came from immunoSEQ multiplex PCR; TCRdb's copy has only in-frame clones and leaves some out. The sample carries about 27,000 clones, about 72% recorded once. V was shortened by 3 bases and J by 5 bases, with 10 bases between the two germline ends. Germline lookup yields CDR1 SQVTM and CDR2 ANQGSEA. The CDR3 consists of 12 residues. The entry originates in a study of sequential checkpoint blockade in melanoma. Study-wide background: Randomization was 1:1 between first-line nivolumab→ipilimumab and ipilimumab→nivolumab. Each arm's sequence ended with maintenance nivolumab.

The treatment here: randomized to nivolumab then ipilimumab (arm A) or the reverse (arm B). No patient had prior DNA-damaging chemotherapy. From thawed PBMCs, live CD3+CD8+ cells negative for CD19 and CD56 were sorted. V and J are TRBV29-1 and TRBJ1-1; a weak D match, TRBD1 (5 bases). The sequencing used CD8+ T cells sorted from blood (inferred from file names), collected from a patient given nivolumab and ipilimumab in sequence. This receptor was taken from a human donor with melanoma. CDR3: CSVDWGGTEAFF. CDR3 in DNA: TGCAGCGTTGATTGGGGGGGAACTGAAGCTTTCTTT.